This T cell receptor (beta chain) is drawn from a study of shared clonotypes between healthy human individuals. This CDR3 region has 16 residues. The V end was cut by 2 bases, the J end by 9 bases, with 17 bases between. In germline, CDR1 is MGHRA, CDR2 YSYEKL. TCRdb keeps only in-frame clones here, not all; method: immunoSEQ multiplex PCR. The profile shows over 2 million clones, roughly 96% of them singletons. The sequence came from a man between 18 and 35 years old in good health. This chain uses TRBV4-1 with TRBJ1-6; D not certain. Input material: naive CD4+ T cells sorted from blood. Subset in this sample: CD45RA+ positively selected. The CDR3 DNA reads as TGCGCCAGCAGCCAATGGGCATCTGAGGATATTTCACCCCTCCACTTT. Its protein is CASSQWASEDISPLHF.